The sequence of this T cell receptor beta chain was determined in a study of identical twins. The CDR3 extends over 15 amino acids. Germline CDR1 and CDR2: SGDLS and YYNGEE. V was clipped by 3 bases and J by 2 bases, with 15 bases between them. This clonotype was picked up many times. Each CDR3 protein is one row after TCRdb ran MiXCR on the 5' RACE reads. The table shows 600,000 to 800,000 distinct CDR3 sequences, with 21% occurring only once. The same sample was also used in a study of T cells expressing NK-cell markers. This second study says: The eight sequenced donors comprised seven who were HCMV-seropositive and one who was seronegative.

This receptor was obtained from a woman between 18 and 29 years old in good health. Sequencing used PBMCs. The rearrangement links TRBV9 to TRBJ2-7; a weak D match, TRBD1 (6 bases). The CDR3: CASSDGQNRPYEQYF. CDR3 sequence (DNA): TGTGCCAGCAGCGACGGACAGAACAGACCCTACGAGCAGTACTTC. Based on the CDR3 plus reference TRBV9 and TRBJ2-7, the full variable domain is DSGVTQTPKHLITATGQRVTLRCSPRSGDLSVYWYQQSLDQGLQFLIQYYNGEERAKGNILERFSAQQFPDLHSELNLSSLELGDSALYFCASSDGQNRPYEQYFGPGTRLTVT.